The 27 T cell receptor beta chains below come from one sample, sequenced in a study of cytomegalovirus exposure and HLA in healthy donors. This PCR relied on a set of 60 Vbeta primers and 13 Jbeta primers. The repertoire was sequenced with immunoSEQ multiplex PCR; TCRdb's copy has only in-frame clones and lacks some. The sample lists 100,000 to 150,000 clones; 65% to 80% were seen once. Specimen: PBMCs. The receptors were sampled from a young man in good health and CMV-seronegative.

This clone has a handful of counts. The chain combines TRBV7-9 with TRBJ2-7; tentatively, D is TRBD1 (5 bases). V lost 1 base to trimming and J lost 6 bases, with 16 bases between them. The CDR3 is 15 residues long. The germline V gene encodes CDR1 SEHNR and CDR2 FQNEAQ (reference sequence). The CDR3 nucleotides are TGTGCCAGCAGCTTAGATGATAGGGGTTTGTTCGAGCAGTACTTC. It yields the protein CASSLDDRGLFEQYF.

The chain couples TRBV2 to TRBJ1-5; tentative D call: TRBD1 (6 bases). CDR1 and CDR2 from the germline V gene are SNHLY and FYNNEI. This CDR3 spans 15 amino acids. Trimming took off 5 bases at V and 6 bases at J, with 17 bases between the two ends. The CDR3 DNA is TGTGCCAGCAGTCGAGAAACAGGGCAAAGTCAGCCCCAGCATTTT. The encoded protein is CASSRETGQSQPQHF.

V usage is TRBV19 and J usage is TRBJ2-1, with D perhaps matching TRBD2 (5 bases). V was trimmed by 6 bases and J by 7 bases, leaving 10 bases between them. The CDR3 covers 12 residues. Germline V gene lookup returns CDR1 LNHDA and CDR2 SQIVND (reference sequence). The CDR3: CASRLGWNEQFF. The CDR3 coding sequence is TGTGCCAGTAGACTAGGTTGGAATGAGCAGTTCTTC.

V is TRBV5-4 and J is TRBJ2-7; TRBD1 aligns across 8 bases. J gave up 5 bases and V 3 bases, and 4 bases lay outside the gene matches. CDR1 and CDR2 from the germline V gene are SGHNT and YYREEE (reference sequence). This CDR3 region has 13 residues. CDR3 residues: CASSWDRWNEQYF. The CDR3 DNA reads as TGTGCCAGCAGCTGGGACAGGTGGAACGAGCAGTACTTC.

The chain's CDR3 is CASSEGAGGTDTQYF. Written as DNA, the CDR3 is TGTGCCAGCAGTGAGGGAGCGGGGGGCACAGATACGCAGTATTTT. The chain uses TRBV6-4 and TRBJ2-3; 8 bases are a match to TRBD2. The germline V gene encodes CDR1 MRHNA and CDR2 SNTAGT. The CDR3 spans 15 residues. The J segment lost 1 base and the V segment lost 3 bases, leaving 3 bases of the junction unmatched.

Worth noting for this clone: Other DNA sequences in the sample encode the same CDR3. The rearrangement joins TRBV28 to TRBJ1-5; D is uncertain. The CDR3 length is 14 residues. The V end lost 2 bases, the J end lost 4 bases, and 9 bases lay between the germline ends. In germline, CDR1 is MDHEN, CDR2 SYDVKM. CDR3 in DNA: TGTGCCAGCAGTTTAGGAGGAGGGAATCAGCCCCAGCATTTT. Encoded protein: CASSLGGGNQPQHF.

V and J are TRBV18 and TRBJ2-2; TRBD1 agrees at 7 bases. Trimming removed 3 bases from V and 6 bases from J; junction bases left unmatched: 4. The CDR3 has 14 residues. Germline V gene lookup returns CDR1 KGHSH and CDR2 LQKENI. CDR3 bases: TGTGCCAGCTCACCGAAGGGGGCGGCCGGGGAGCTGTTTTTT. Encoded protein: CASSPKGAAGELFF.

CDR3 bases: TGTGCCAGCACTCCACCGGGGGGGCCGGTCTTACAGCAGTACTTC. It codes for CASTPPGGPVLQQYF. The chain couples TRBV6-4 to TRBJ2-7; 8 positions match TRBD2. With V trimmed by 7 bases and J by 8 bases, 16 bases remained unmatched. The germline V gene has CDR1 MRHNA and CDR2 SNTAGT. CDR3 length equals 15 residues.

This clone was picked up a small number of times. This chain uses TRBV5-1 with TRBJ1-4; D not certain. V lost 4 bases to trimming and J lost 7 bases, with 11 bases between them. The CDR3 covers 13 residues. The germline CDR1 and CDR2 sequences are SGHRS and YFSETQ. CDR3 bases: TGCGCCAGCAGCCCCGAGAGTCCTGAAAAACTGTTTTTT. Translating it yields CASSPESPEKLFF.

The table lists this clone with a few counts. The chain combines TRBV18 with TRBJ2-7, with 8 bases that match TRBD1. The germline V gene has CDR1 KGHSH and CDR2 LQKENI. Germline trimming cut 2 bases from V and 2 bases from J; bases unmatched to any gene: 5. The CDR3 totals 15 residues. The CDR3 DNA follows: TGTGCCAGCTCACCATATCGGGACAGGACCTACGAGCAGTACTTC. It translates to CASSPYRDRTYEQYF. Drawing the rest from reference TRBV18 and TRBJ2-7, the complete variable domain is NAGVMQNPRHLVRRRGQEARLRCSPMKGHSHVYWYRQLPEEGLKFMVYLQKENIIDESGMPKERFSAEFPKEGPSILRIQQVVRGDSAAYFCASSPYRDRTYEQYFGPGTRLTVT.

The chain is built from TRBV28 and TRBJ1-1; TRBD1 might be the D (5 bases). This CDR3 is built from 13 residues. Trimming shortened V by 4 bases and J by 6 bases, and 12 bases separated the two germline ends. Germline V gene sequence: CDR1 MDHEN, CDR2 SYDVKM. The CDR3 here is CASSYQGLAEAFF. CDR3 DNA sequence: TGTGCCAGCAGTTATCAGGGACTTGCTGAAGCTTTCTTT.

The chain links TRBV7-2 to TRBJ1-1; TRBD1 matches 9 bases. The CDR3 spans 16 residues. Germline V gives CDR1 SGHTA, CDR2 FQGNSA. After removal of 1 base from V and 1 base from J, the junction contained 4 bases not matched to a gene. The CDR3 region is CASSLVWTGANTEAFF. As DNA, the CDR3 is TGTGCCAGCAGCTTAGTTTGGACAGGGGCGAACACTGAAGCTTTCTTT.

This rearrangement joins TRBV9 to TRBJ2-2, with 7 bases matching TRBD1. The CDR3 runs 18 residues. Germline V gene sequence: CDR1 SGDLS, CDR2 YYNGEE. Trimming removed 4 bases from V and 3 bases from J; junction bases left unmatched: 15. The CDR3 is CASSPRQGRLLDTGELFF. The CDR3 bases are TGTGCCAGCAGCCCCCGACAGGGTCGTCTACTTGACACCGGGGAGCTGTTTTTT.

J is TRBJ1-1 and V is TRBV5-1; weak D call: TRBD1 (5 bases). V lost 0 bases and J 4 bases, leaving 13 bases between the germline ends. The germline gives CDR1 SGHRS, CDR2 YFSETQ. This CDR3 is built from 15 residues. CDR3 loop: CASSLVSRGGTEAFF. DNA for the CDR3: TGCGCCAGCAGCTTGGTCAGTCGCGGGGGCACTGAAGCTTTCTTT.

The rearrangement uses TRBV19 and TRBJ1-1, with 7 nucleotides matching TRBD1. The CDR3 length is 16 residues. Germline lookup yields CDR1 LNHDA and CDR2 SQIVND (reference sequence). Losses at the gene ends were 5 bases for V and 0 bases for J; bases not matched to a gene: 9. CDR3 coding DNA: TGTGCCAGTAGTGCTAGAACCGGGACAGTGAACACTGAAGCTTTCTTT. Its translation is CASSARTGTVNTEAFF.

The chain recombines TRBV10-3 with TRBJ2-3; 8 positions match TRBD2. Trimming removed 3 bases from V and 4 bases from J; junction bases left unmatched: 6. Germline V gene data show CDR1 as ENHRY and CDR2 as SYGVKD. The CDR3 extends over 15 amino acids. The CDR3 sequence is CAISDGRGNSDTQYF. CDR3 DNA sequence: TGTGCCATCAGTGACGGGAGGGGCAATTCAGATACGCAGTATTTT.

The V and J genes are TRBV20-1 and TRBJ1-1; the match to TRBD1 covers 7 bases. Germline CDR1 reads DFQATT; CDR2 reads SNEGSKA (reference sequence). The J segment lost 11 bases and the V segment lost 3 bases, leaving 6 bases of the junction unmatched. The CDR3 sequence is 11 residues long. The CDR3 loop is CSARPGGSAFF. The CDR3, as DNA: TGCAGTGCTAGGCCAGGGGGTTCGGCTTTCTTT.

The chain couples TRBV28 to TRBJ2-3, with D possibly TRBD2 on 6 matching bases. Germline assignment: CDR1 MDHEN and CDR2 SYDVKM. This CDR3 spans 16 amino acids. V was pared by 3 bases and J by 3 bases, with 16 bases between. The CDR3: CASSLDGGFVTDTQYF. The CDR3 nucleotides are TGTGCCAGCAGTTTGGACGGGGGTTTCGTGACAGATACGCAGTATTTT. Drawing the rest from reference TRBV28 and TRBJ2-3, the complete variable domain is DVKVTQSSRYLVKRTGEKVFLECVQDMDHENMFWYRQDPGLGLRLIYFSYDVKMKEKGDIPEGYSVSREKKERFSLILESASTNQTSMYLCASSLDGGFVTDTQYFGPGTRLTVL.

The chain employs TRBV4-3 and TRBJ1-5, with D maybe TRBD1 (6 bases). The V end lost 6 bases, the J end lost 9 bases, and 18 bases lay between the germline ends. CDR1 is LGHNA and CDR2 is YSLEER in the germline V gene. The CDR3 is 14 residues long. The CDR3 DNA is TGCGCCAGCAGTCCCCGGGGGGCTGAAGGGCCCCAGCATTTT. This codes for CASSPRGAEGPQHF.

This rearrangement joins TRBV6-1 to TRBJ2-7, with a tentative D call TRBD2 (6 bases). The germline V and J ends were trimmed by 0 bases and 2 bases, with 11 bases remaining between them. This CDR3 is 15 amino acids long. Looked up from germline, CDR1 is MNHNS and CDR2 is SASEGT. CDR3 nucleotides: TGTGCCAGCAGTGAAGCCGGGGGACGCCCCTACGAGCAGTACTTC. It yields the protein CASSEAGGRPYEQYF.

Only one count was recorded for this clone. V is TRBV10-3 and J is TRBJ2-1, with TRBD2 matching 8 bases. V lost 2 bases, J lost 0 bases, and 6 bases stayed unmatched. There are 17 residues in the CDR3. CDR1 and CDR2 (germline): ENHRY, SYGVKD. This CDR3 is CAISELAGEISYNEQFF. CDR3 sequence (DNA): TGTGCCATCAGTGAGCTAGCGGGTGAAATCTCCTACAATGAGCAGTTCTTC.

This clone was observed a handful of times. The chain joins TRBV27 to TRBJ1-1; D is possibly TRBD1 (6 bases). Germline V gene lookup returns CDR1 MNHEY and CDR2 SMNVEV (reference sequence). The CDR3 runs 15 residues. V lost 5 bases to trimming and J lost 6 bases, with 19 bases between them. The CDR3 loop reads CASSRRGGQRAEAFF. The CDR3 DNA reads TGTGCCAGCAGTCGACGCGGGGGGCAGAGAGCTGAAGCTTTCTTT.

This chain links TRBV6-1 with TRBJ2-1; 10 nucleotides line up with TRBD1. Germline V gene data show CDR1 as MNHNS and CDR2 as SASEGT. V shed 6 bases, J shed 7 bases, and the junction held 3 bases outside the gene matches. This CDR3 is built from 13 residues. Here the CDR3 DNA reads TGTGCCAGCAGGACAGGGGGCGGGAATGAGCAGTTCTTC. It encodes CASRTGGGNEQFF.

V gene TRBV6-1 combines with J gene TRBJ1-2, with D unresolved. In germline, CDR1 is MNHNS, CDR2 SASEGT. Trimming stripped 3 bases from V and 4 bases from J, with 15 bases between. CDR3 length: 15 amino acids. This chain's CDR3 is CASSEYERPSYGYTF. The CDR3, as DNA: TGTGCCAGCAGTGAGTATGAGCGGCCTTCCTATGGCTACACCTTC.

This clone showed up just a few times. This CDR3 reads CASSERGLMNTEAFF. In DNA form, the CDR3 reads TGCGCCAGCAGTGAAAGGGGACTCATGAACACTGAAGCTTTCTTT. This sequence joins TRBV10-2 and TRBJ1-1; TRBD1 is a possible D gene (5 bases). This CDR3 has 15 residues. The V gene lost 3 bases and the J gene lost 0 bases, with 11 bases spanning the gap. Per germline, CDR1 WSHSY and CDR2 SAAADI.

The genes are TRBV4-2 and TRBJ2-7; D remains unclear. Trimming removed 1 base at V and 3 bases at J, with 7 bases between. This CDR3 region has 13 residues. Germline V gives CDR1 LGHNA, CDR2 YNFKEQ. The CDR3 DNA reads TGTGCCAGCAGCCAAGGACTCGACTACGAGCAGTACTTC. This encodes CASSQGLDYEQYF.

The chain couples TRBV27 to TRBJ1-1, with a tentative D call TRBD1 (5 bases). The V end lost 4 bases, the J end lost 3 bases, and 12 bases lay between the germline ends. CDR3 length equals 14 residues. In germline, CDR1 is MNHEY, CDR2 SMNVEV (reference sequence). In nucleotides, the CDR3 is TGTGCCAGCAGTTCGCGGGACGGACACACTGAAGCTTTCTTT. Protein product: CASSSRDGHTEAFF.